These T cell receptor beta chains were read from a single sample in a study of OX40 agonist ivuxolimab in advanced cancers. The protocol was immunoSEQ multiplex PCR, while the TCRdb copy is restricted to in-frame clones and leaves out a portion. The table has about 94,000 clones, about 92% seen once. Here the sequenced sample was CD4+ or CD8+ T cells sorted from blood, taken in a trial of the OX40 agonist ivuxolimab. The receptor source for this set is an adult with an advanced solid tumor such as melanoma, head and neck, liver or kidney cancer. The CDR3 runs from the conserved cysteine through the conserved F or W. The D gene is left open where the match is weak. Part of the rows lack a size; the others show once, few, many or a class for expanded clones.

j_gene: TRBJ2-1
abundance: .
d_gene: TRBD2
v_gene: TRBV10-1
len: 15
CDR3aa: CASSPRDYLRNEQFF
CDR3nt: TGCGCCAGCAGTCCGCGGGACTACCTTCGGAATGAGCAGTTCTTC

j_gene: TRBJ2-1
abundance: .
d_gene: .
v_gene: TRBV15
len: 14
CDR3aa: CATSSRGSGNEQFF
CDR3nt: TGTGCCACCAGCAGTCGGGGGAGTGGTAATGAGCAGTTCTTC

j_gene: TRBJ1-2
abundance: .
d_gene: .
v_gene: TRBV6-6
len: 12
CDR3aa: CASSPDSYGYTF
CDR3nt: TGTGCCAGCAGTCCGGACTCCTATGGCTACACCTTC

j_gene: TRBJ1-2
abundance: .
d_gene: TRBD1
v_gene: TRBV19
len: 16
CDR3aa: CASSIGVRTTGFGYTF
CDR3nt: TGTGCCAGTAGTATAGGGGTTCGGACGACAGGGTTTGGCTACACCTTC

j_gene: TRBJ2-5
abundance: .
d_gene: TRBD2
v_gene: TRBV27
len: 15
CDR3aa: CASSLVGGGLETQYF
CDR3nt: TGTGCCAGCAGTTTAGTCGGGGGGGGCCTGGAGACCCAGTACTTC

j_gene: TRBJ2-3
abundance: .
d_gene: .
v_gene: TRBV10-1
len: 13
CDR3aa: CASSRGHTDTQYF
CDR3nt: TGCGCCAGCTCGCGGGGGCACACAGATACGCAGTATTTT

j_gene: TRBJ2-3
abundance: .
d_gene: .
v_gene: TRBV4-3
len: 15
CDR3aa: CASSQVRGRTDTQYF
CDR3nt: TGCGCCAGCAGCCAAGTGCGGGGCCGCACAGATACGCAGTATTTT

j_gene: TRBJ2-2
abundance: once
d_gene: .
v_gene: TRBV6-5
len: 14
CDR3aa: CASSSREDTGELFF
CDR3nt: TGTGCCAGCAGTTCCAGGGAGGACACCGGGGAGCTGTTTTTT

j_gene: TRBJ2-3
abundance: .
d_gene: .
v_gene: TRBV27
len: 16
CDR3aa: CASSLWAGDSTDTQYF
CDR3nt: TGTGCCAGCAGTTTGTGGGCAGGGGATAGCACAGATACGCAGTATTTT

j_gene: TRBJ2-1
abundance: once
d_gene: .
v_gene: TRBV27
len: 13
CDR3aa: CASSSSENNEQFF
CDR3nt: TGTGCCAGCAGTTCGAGTGAAAACAATGAGCAGTTCTTC

j_gene: TRBJ1-1
abundance: .
d_gene: .
v_gene: TRBV5-1
len: 14
CDR3aa: CASSSLSMNTEAFF
CDR3nt: TGCGCCAGCAGCAGCCTGTCCATGAACACTGAAGCTTTCTTT

j_gene: TRBJ2-5
abundance: .
d_gene: .
v_gene: TRBV5-4
len: 13
CDR3aa: CASNLWAQETQYF
CDR3nt: TGTGCCAGCAATCTCTGGGCGCAAGAGACCCAGTACTTC

j_gene: TRBJ1-2
abundance: .
d_gene: .
v_gene: TRBV4-1
len: 13
CDR3aa: CASSLTGTYGYTF
CDR3nt: TGCGCCAGCAGCCTTACAGGGACCTATGGCTACACCTTC

j_gene: TRBJ2-3
abundance: .
d_gene: .
v_gene: TRBV6-1
len: 14
CDR3aa: CASSDIQTTDTQYF
CDR3nt: TGTGCCAGCAGTGACATACAGACAACAGATACGCAGTATTTT

j_gene: TRBJ2-5
abundance: .
d_gene: .
v_gene: TRBV12-5
len: 14
CDR3aa: CASGLGQGAETQYF
CDR3nt: TGTGCTAGTGGTTTGGGACAAGGCGCCGAGACCCAGTACTTC

j_gene: TRBJ1-1
abundance: .
d_gene: .
v_gene: TRBV5-4
len: 14
CDR3aa: CASSLGPGKTEAFF
CDR3nt: TGTGCCAGCAGCTTGGGCCCGGGTAAGACTGAAGCTTTCTTT

j_gene: TRBJ1-2
abundance: .
d_gene: .
v_gene: TRBV9
len: 17
CDR3aa: CASSSRPGASTDYGYTF
CDR3nt: TGTGCCAGCAGTTCGAGGCCAGGGGCCTCAACTGACTATGGCTACACCTTC

j_gene: TRBJ2-7
abundance: .
d_gene: .
v_gene: TRBV4-1
len: 13
CDR3aa: CASSQDPGWEQYF
CDR3nt: TGCGCCAGCAGCCAAGACCCAGGGTGGGAGCAGTACTTC

j_gene: TRBJ1-1
abundance: .
d_gene: .
v_gene: TRBV25-1
len: 15
CDR3aa: CASSARGGKNTEAFF
CDR3nt: TGTGCCAGCAGCGCCCGGGGAGGGAAAAACACTGAAGCTTTCTTT

j_gene: TRBJ2-3
abundance: .
d_gene: .
v_gene: TRBV10-2
len: 16
CDR3aa: CASSESGQGFTDTQYF
CDR3nt: TGCGCCAGCAGTGAGTCCGGGCAGGGGTTCACAGATACGCAGTATTTT

j_gene: TRBJ2-7
abundance: .
d_gene: .
v_gene: TRBV5-1
len: 13
CDR3aa: CASSLDWGYEQYF
CDR3nt: TGCGCCAGCAGCTTGGATTGGGGCTACGAGCAGTACTTC

j_gene: TRBJ2-3
abundance: .
d_gene: .
v_gene: TRBV21-1
len: 13
CDR3aa: CASSKVRPDTQYF
CDR3nt: TGTGCCAGCAGCAAAGTTCGGCCAGATACGCAGTATTTT

j_gene: TRBJ2-1
abundance: .
d_gene: TRBD2
v_gene: TRBV7-6
len: 18
CDR3aa: CASSPGGSGSLDYNEQFF
CDR3nt: TGTGCCAGCAGCCCCGGGGGTAGCGGGAGCTTGGATTACAATGAGCAGTTCTTC

j_gene: TRBJ2-7
abundance: .
d_gene: TRBD1
v_gene: TRBV5-5
len: 15
CDR3aa: CASSPGQGFSYEQYF
CDR3nt: TGTGCCAGCAGCCCAGGACAGGGGTTTTCCTACGAGCAGTACTTC

j_gene: TRBJ1-1
abundance: .
d_gene: .
v_gene: TRBV10-2
len: 12
CDR3aa: CASQGPNTEAFF
CDR3nt: TGCGCCAGCCAGGGGCCGAACACTGAAGCTTTCTTT

j_gene: TRBJ2-7
abundance: .
d_gene: .
v_gene: TRBV5-4
len: 14
CDR3aa: CASRRDGGSYEQYF
CDR3nt: TGTGCCAGCAGACGAGACGGGGGATCCTACGAGCAGTACTTC

j_gene: TRBJ1-1
abundance: .
d_gene: .
v_gene: TRBV5-8
len: 12
CDR3aa: CASSFGGFEAFF
CDR3nt: TGTGCCAGCAGCTTCGGGGGCTTTGAAGCTTTCTTT

j_gene: TRBJ1-5
abundance: .
d_gene: .
v_gene: TRBV5-6
len: 13
CDR3aa: CASSPGTLQPQHF
CDR3nt: TGTGCCAGCAGCCCGGGGACCCTTCAGCCCCAGCATTTT

j_gene: TRBJ2-3
abundance: once
d_gene: .
v_gene: TRBV19
len: 13
CDR3aa: CASSIDLGRAQYF
CDR3nt: TGTGCCAGTAGTATAGATCTGGGAAGGGCGCAGTATTTT

j_gene: TRBJ2-5
abundance: .
d_gene: TRBD1
v_gene: TRBV4-1
len: 15
CDR3aa: CASSQETGARETQYF
CDR3nt: TGCGCCAGCAGCCAAGAGACAGGGGCTCGGGAGACCCAGTACTTC

j_gene: TRBJ1-5
abundance: .
d_gene: .
v_gene: TRBV12-5
len: 16
CDR3aa: CASAPGGTGVNQPQHF
CDR3nt: TGTGCTAGTGCCCCCGGGGGCACTGGGGTTAATCAGCCCCAGCATTTT

j_gene: TRBJ2-3
abundance: .
d_gene: TRBD2
v_gene: TRBV6-4
len: 15
CDR3aa: CASSERLARTDTQYF
CDR3nt: TGTGCCAGCAGTGAACGACTAGCCCGCACAGATACGCAGTATTTT

j_gene: TRBJ1-1
abundance: once
d_gene: .
v_gene: TRBV19
len: 12
CDR3aa: CASCQGINEAFF
CDR3nt: TGTGCCAGTTGTCAGGGGATCAATGAAGCTTTCTTT

j_gene: TRBJ2-3
abundance: .
d_gene: TRBD1
v_gene: TRBV2
len: 13
CDR3aa: CARTGQPTDTQYF
CDR3nt: TGTGCCAGAACGGGACAGCCGACAGATACGCAGTATTTT

j_gene: TRBJ2-4
abundance: .
d_gene: TRBD2
v_gene: TRBV18
len: 19
CDR3aa: CASSRLSGRAEFAKNIQYF
CDR3nt: TGTGCCAGCTCACGATTAAGCGGGAGGGCCGAGTTCGCCAAAAACATTCAGTACTTC

j_gene: TRBJ2-3
abundance: .
d_gene: .
v_gene: TRBV4-1
len: 13
CDR3aa: CASSQEGTDTQYF
CDR3nt: TGCGCCAGCAGCCAAGAGGGGACAGATACGCAGTATTTT

j_gene: TRBJ1-2
abundance: once
d_gene: TRBD1
v_gene: TRBV6-6
len: 15
CDR3aa: CASSYSTGGGYGYTF
CDR3nt: TGTGCCAGCAGTTACTCGACAGGGGGTGGGTATGGCTACACCTTC

j_gene: TRBJ2-7
abundance: .
d_gene: .
v_gene: TRBV5-8
len: 13
CDR3aa: CASSLVTFYEQYF
CDR3nt: TGTGCCAGCAGCCTGGTGACTTTCTACGAGCAGTACTTC

j_gene: TRBJ2-1
abundance: .
d_gene: TRBD2
v_gene: TRBV11-3
len: 18
CDR3aa: CASSLNKQLAGGVNEQFF
CDR3nt: TGTGCCAGCAGCTTGAATAAGCAGTTAGCGGGAGGGGTCAATGAGCAGTTCTTC

j_gene: TRBJ2-2
abundance: .
d_gene: TRBD2
v_gene: TRBV6-5
len: 15
CDR3aa: CASTLAGENTGELFF
CDR3nt: TGTGCCAGCACCCTAGCGGGGGAGAACACCGGGGAGCTGTTTTTT

j_gene: TRBJ2-5
abundance: .
d_gene: TRBD1
v_gene: TRBV13
len: 15
CDR3aa: CASSSPRDSEETQYF
CDR3nt: TGTGCCAGCAGCTCTCCCCGGGACAGTGAAGAGACCCAGTACTTC

j_gene: TRBJ2-7
abundance: .
d_gene: .
v_gene: TRBV27
len: 13
CDR3aa: CASSFHRAYEQYF
CDR3nt: TGTGCCAGCAGTTTCCACAGGGCCTACGAGCAGTACTTC

j_gene: TRBJ1-2
abundance: .
d_gene: TRBD1
v_gene: TRBV4-1
len: 15
CDR3aa: CASAQSPGQIYGYTF
CDR3nt: TGCGCCAGCGCTCAATCCCCGGGACAGATCTATGGCTACACCTTC

j_gene: TRBJ2-3
abundance: .
d_gene: .
v_gene: TRBV7-8
len: 16
CDR3aa: CASSSTISVGTDTQYF
CDR3nt: TGTGCCAGCAGCTCGACTATCAGTGTTGGCACAGATACGCAGTATTTT

j_gene: TRBJ2-3
abundance: .
d_gene: .
v_gene: TRBV5-1
len: 15
CDR3aa: CASSLVAGAADTQYF
CDR3nt: TGCGCCAGCAGCTTGGTGGCAGGGGCCGCAGATACGCAGTATTTT

j_gene: TRBJ1-1
abundance: few
d_gene: .
v_gene: TRBV5-6
len: 13
CDR3aa: CASSLMDSIEAFF
CDR3nt: TGTGCCAGCAGCTTAATGGACAGTATCGAAGCTTTCTTT

j_gene: TRBJ1-1
abundance: .
d_gene: .
v_gene: TRBV7-9
len: 15
CDR3aa: CASSLNPRYRTEAFF
CDR3nt: TGTGCCAGCAGCTTAAACCCCCGGTACCGAACTGAAGCTTTCTTT

j_gene: TRBJ2-1
abundance: .
d_gene: .
v_gene: TRBV5-1
len: 13
CDR3aa: CASSFRERYEQFF
CDR3nt: TGCGCCAGCAGCTTCCGGGAGAGGTATGAGCAGTTCTTC

j_gene: TRBJ2-5
abundance: .
d_gene: TRBD1
v_gene: TRBV7-9
len: 14
CDR3aa: CASSWDSRGETQYF
CDR3nt: TGTGCCAGCAGCTGGGACAGTCGGGGAGAGACCCAGTACTTC

j_gene: TRBJ2-3
abundance: .
d_gene: .
v_gene: TRBV28
len: 14
CDR3aa: CASSYIQGLDTQYF
CDR3nt: TGTGCCAGCAGTTACATACAGGGTTTGGATACGCAGTATTTT

j_gene: TRBJ2-2
abundance: .
d_gene: .
v_gene: TRBV7-6
len: 13
CDR3aa: CASSLPPWGELFF
CDR3nt: TGTGCCAGCAGCTTACCACCTTGGGGGGAGCTGTTTTTT

j_gene: TRBJ2-7
abundance: .
d_gene: TRBD2
v_gene: TRBV7-8
len: 15
CDR3aa: CASSSSSGGPYEQYF
CDR3nt: TGTGCCAGCAGCTCCAGTAGCGGGGGCCCCTACGAGCAGTACTTC

j_gene: TRBJ2-1
abundance: .
d_gene: TRBD2
v_gene: TRBV9
len: 14
CDR3aa: CASSLEGLEGEQFF
CDR3nt: TGTGCCAGCAGCCTCGAAGGACTAGAGGGTGAGCAGTTCTTC

j_gene: TRBJ2-7
abundance: .
d_gene: .
v_gene: TRBV30
len: 14
CDR3aa: CAWSVIRGDYEQYF
CDR3nt: TGTGCCTGGAGTGTAATAAGGGGAGACTACGAGCAGTACTTC